This T cell receptor beta chain was recorded in a study of OX40 agonist ivuxolimab in advanced cancers. Regarding the research as a whole: The costimulatory receptor OX40 (CD134) was targeted by ivuxolimab, a fully human IgG2 agonistic monoclonal antibody. Intravenous ivuxolimab was administered to patients every 2 weeks at six dose levels: 0.01, 0.1, 0.3, 1.5, 3 and 10 mg/kg. Among the roughly 52 dose-escalation patients, some 20 had hepatocellular carcinoma, approximately 15 melanoma, 9 renal cell carcinoma and 9 head and neck cancer. The dose-escalation cohort was 80% to 90% male with a mean age of about 60 years, ranging from roughly 23 to 80. Prior anti-PD-1, anti-PD-L1 or anti-CTLA-4 therapy was permitted, and checkpoint inhibitors had been received by around 39% of dose-escalation patients. Partial responses were achieved by three dose-escalation patients, of whom one had hepatocellular carcinoma and two had cutaneous melanoma. Peripheral TCRbeta sequencing aimed to test whether ivuxolimab altered TCR sequence diversity and caused clonal T-cell expansion. The paper describes the monotherapy dose-escalation part (N = 52 patients) of the phase I trial of ivuxolimab. The research as a whole found: Clonal expansion of both CD4+ and CD8+ blood T cells was observed from baseline to week 6 at doses 0.1 to 3.0 mg/kg. After ivuxolimab, expanded clones were on average more numerous among CD8+ T cells than among CD4+ T cells. Partial responders in the 0.1-3.0 mg/kg groups had among the lowest normalized peripheral clonal expansion, especially among CD8+ T cells. Which antigens the clonally expanded peripheral T cells were specific for was not determined. Low levels of normalized T-cell clonal expansion were also seen in some nonresponding patients.

Looking up the germline V gene yields CDR1 SGHDT and CDR2 YYEEEE. The CDR3 goes from the cysteine to the phenylalanine over 14 residues. CDR3 DNA is the only sequence kept; it has 42 bases, read in frame from the first base. V is pared back by 4 bases and J by 1 base, with 12 bases lying between the germline termini. The trial excluded patients who had a history of autoimmune disease or who were on systemic immunosuppression. In every dose cohort, peripheral blood was drawn for TCR sequencing at baseline, cycle 4 day 1, and cycle 7 day 1. Samples came from an open-label, multicenter, first-in-human phase I dose-escalation trial of ivuxolimab. Adults with locally advanced or metastatic head and neck squamous cell, hepatocellular, melanoma or renal cell carcinoma were enrolled in the trial. Before TCR sequencing, CD4+ and CD8+ T cells were separately sorted from peripheral blood. Genomic DNA was isolated from the sorted cells so that the TCRbeta CDR3 region could be sequenced. TCRbeta CDR3 regions were sequenced using the immunoSEQ Assay. TCRdb carries this immuneACCESS record with in-frame sequences only. Its versions omit some clonotypes, under half of them owing to an unresolved V gene in the studies checked, with the rest unexplained. In this sample the table shows around 42,000 clones, about nine tenths of which occur a single time. The biggest ten clones account for around a quarter of the sample.

Notes on this clone: Its antigen is still unknown. Base qualities are not at hand, and no much larger clone is one base apart.

Sequencing used CD4+ or CD8+ T cells sorted from blood, obtained in a trial of the OX40 agonist ivuxolimab. The source of this sequence is an adult with an advanced solid tumor such as melanoma, head and neck, liver or kidney cancer. The chain is assembled from TRBV5-6 and TRBJ2-7; the D region may be TRBD1 or TRBD2, each matching 5 bases equally. The CDR3 protein sequence reads: CASSPGGGSYEQYF. The DNA is TGTGCCAGCAGCCCTGGTGGGGGTTCCTACGAGCAGTACTTC.